This entry lists 25 T cell receptor beta chains sequenced from one sample in a study of cytomegalovirus exposure and HLA in healthy donors (dated by TCRdb to the late 2010s). The method was the immunoSEQ multiplex PCR assay. The multiplex PCR relied on a mix of 60 forward primers for TCR Vbeta segments and 13 reverse primers for TCR Jbeta segments. Not all clones reach the TCRdb copy of this immuneACCESS table, which keeps in-frame sequences only. Checked studies attribute under half of the gap to unresolved V genes and leave the rest unexplained. The sample table lists around 160,000 clones, over 60% of them with a count of one. The ten largest clones add up to less than 3.5% of the sample. Sequencing was performed on PBMCs. The receptors shown here come from a man aged 40-50 years in good health and CMV-seropositive.

The V call is TRBV25-1, the J call TRBJ2-2, with 9 bases matching TRBD2. The V segment lost 6 bases and the J segment 6 bases; nucleotides outside the gene matches: 8. The CDR3 runs 15 residues. Germline V gives CDR1 MGHDK, CDR2 SYGVNS. For the CDR3, the DNA is TGTGCCAGCAGCCGTAGCGGGAGAAGTGCCGGGGAGCTGTTTTTT. Its translation: CASSRSGRSAGELFF.

The CDR3 loop reads CASSPGRLAGGSNEQFF. CDR3 in DNA: TGCGCCAGCAGCCCGGGACGGCTAGCGGGAGGTAGCAATGAGCAGTTCTTC. The chain joins TRBV5-1 to TRBJ2-1, with TRBD2 matching over 11 bases. The CDR3 is made up of 17 amino acids. Germline CDR1 is SGHRS and CDR2 is YFSETQ. V was pared by 4 bases and J by 6 bases, with 12 bases of the junction left unmatched.

V is TRBV25-1 and J is TRBJ1-2; D not certain. There are 15 residues in the CDR3. V was cut by 3 bases and J by 2 bases, with 13 bases left in between. Germline CDR1 MGHDK, CDR2 SYGVNS. The CDR3 DNA follows: TGTGCCAGCAGTGACGGAAGGGAGTCGAACTATGGCTACACCTTC. It specifies CASSDGRESNYGYTF.

The rearrangement joins TRBV29-1 to TRBJ2-1, with D possibly matching TRBD2 (5 bases). Deletions cut 6 bases from V and 2 bases from J, with 14 bases between. Per the germline V gene, CDR1 is SQVTM and CDR2 is ANQGSEA. The CDR3 has 14 residues. CDR3 sequence (DNA): TGCAGCGTGCCTCTAGCCGCCGCCTACAATGAGCAGTTCTTC. This encodes CSVPLAAAYNEQFF.

The chain couples TRBV5-1 to TRBJ2-7; the match to TRBD2 covers 8 bases. Looked up from germline, CDR1 is SGHRS and CDR2 is YFSETQ. The CDR3 has 16 amino acids. V shed 4 bases, J shed 0 bases, and the junction held 9 bases outside the gene matches. Here the CDR3 reads CASSPTGLDYSYEQYF. As DNA, the CDR3 is TGCGCCAGCAGCCCGACGGGACTAGACTACTCCTACGAGCAGTACTTC. Full variable domain (missing parts from reference TRBV5-1 and TRBJ2-7): KAGVTQTPRYLIKTRGQQVTLSCSPISGHRSVSWYQQTPGQGLQFLFEYFSETQRNKGNFPGRFSGRQFSNSRSEMNVSTLELGDSALYLCASSPTGLDYSYEQYFGPGTRLTVT.

V gene TRBV5-6 combines with J gene TRBJ2-1; possible D gene TRBD2, 6 bases. The CDR3 runs to 16 residues. Germline loops: CDR1 SGHDT, CDR2 YYEEEE. V lost 2 bases, J lost 14 bases, and 26 bases lay in between. CDR3 loop: CASSLETGIGGNREFF. DNA of the CDR3: TGTGCCAGCAGCTTAGAGACTGGGATAGGCGGGAATAGGGAGTTCTTC.

The rearrangement links TRBV10-3 to TRBJ1-5; 9 nucleotides match TRBD1. Trimming at V came to 6 bases and at J to 0 bases, leaving 6 bases not matched to a gene. The CDR3 is 16 amino acids. Germline lookup yields CDR1 ENHRY and CDR2 SYGVKD. CDR3 protein: CAIREDRGHSNQPQHF. CDR3 sequence (DNA): TGTGCCATCAGGGAGGACAGGGGACATAGCAATCAGCCCCAGCATTTT.

In its sample, this clone was seen a few times. This chain uses TRBV5-6 with TRBJ2-7, with D perhaps matching TRBD1 (5 bases). Germline CDR1 reads SGHDT; CDR2 reads YYEEEE. V shed 1 base and J shed 6 bases, with 20 bases lying between them. This CDR3 is 16 amino acids long. Here the CDR3 reads CASSLWSGNQVGEQYF. The CDR3 DNA is TGTGCCAGCAGCTTGTGGTCAGGGAACCAAGTGGGCGAGCAGTACTTC.

The chain combines TRBV30 with TRBJ1-4; 8 bases line up with TRBD1. The V gene's germline CDR1 is GTSNPN and CDR2 SVGIG (reference sequence). This CDR3 spans 14 amino acids. Trimming cost V 3 bases and J 8 bases; bases outside gene matches: 8. CDR3 in amino acids: CAWSDRGKGEKLFF. In nucleotides, the CDR3 is TGTGCCTGGAGCGACAGGGGCAAGGGGGAAAAACTGTTTTTT.

J is TRBJ2-7 and V is TRBV30; TRBD1 matches 7 bases. This CDR3 contains 13 residues. V dropped 6 bases and J dropped 6; count of bases not matched to a gene: 11. CDR1 and CDR2 (germline): GTSNPN, SVGIG (reference sequence). The CDR3 sequence: CACGLYRGGEQYF. The CDR3 DNA follows: TGTGCCTGCGGGCTTTACAGGGGCGGCGAGCAGTACTTC.

Comment on this clone: At one boundary the junction diverges from the germline segment, which might be a read error. The rearrangement uses TRBV20-1 and TRBJ2-1; no clear D gene. The CDR3 sequence is 11 residues long. Germline V CDR1 and CDR2: DFQATT, SNEGSKA (reference sequence). The CDR3 sequence is CSAQVYDEQFF. In DNA, the CDR3 is TGCAGTGCTCAAGTCTACGATGAGCAGTTCTTC.

V usage is TRBV5-1 and J usage is TRBJ2-6, with D perhaps TRBD2 (5 bases). The ends were cut back, 1 base at V and 4 bases at J, with 9 bases in the middle. Germline CDR1 reads SGHRS; CDR2 reads YFSETQ. The CDR3 contains 15 residues. The CDR3 reads CASSLRGSGANVLTF. The CDR3 DNA follows: TGCGCCAGCAGCTTGAGAGGGTCAGGGGCCAACGTCCTGACTTTC.

V and J are TRBV5-1 and TRBJ1-4; the match to TRBD1 covers 9 bases. The CDR3 has 15 residues. Losses at the gene ends were 4 bases for V and 8 bases for J; bases not matched to a gene: 9. Per the germline V gene, CDR1 is SGHRS and CDR2 is YFSETQ. The CDR3 sequence: CASSLGQGMSEKLFF. For the CDR3, the DNA is TGCGCCAGCAGCCTAGGACAGGGGATGAGCGAAAAACTGTTTTTT.

The V and J genes are TRBV11-2 and TRBJ1-4; TRBD1 agrees at 8 bases. The CDR3 consists of 14 residues. V lost 4 bases, J lost 7 bases, and 5 bases stayed unmatched. The germline gives CDR1 SGHAT, CDR2 FQNNGV. The CDR3 is CASSSGQGTEKLFF. CDR3 nucleotide sequence: TGTGCCAGCAGCTCTGGACAGGGTACTGAAAAACTGTTTTTT.

This clone was observed at least ten times. V and J are TRBV4-3 and TRBJ1-2; tentative D call: TRBD1 (5 bases). CDR1 is LGHNA and CDR2 is YSLEER in the germline V gene. This CDR3 spans 14 amino acids. V lost 4 bases, J lost 4 bases, and 13 bases lay in between. The CDR3 loop reads CASSRGGGAYGYTF. CDR3 coding DNA: TGCGCCAGCAGCCGGGGCGGTGGAGCCTATGGCTACACCTTC.

About this clone: One end of the junction varies from germline; a read error may be responsible. The rearrangement joins TRBV5-4 to TRBJ2-1; 8 bases map to TRBD2. The CDR3 sequence is 15 residues long. CDR1 and CDR2 from the germline V gene are SGHNT and YYREEE (reference sequence). The CDR3, as DNA: TGTGCCAGCAGCTTGGCTTCTAGCGGGCCACGGTATGGGATCTTC. Its translation: CASSLASSGPRYGIF.

The CDR3 spells CASSRLGPTYEQYF. The DNA for the CDR3 is TGTGCCAGCAGCCGACTAGGCCCCACCTACGAGCAGTACTTC. The V call is TRBV6-1, the J call TRBJ2-7; maybe TRBD2 (6 bases). From germline, CDR1 is MNHNS and CDR2 SASEGT. The V end lost 6 bases, the J end lost 2 bases, and 14 bases lay between the germline ends. The CDR3 has 14 amino acids.

The rearrangement uses TRBV4-2 and TRBJ2-3, with 8 bases lining up with TRBD1. CDR3 length equals 18 residues. CDR1 LGHNA and CDR2 YNFKEQ come from the germline V gene. Unmatched junction bases numbered 8, after V lost 0 bases and J lost 0 bases. DNA of the CDR3: TGTGCCAGCAGCCAAGATCGGACAGGGTCGCCTAGCACAGATACGCAGTATTTT. Translated: CASSQDRTGSPSTDTQYF.

This chain joins TRBV7-2 and TRBJ2-7; D unclear. The CDR3 has 14 residues. Germline V gene sequence: CDR1 SGHTA, CDR2 FQGNSA. The ends were cut back, 2 bases at V and 2 bases at J, with 10 bases in the middle. This chain's CDR3 is CASSLIRNAYEQYF. The CDR3 DNA reads as TGTGCCAGCAGCTTAATCAGGAATGCCTACGAGCAGTACTTC.

V gene TRBV28 combines with J gene TRBJ2-3, with TRBD1 matching over 9 bases. J lost 2 bases, V lost 5 bases, and 8 bases had no gene match. The CDR3 spans 16 residues. CDR1 is MDHEN and CDR2 is SYDVKM in the germline V gene. In DNA, the CDR3 is TGTGCCAGCAGTAAGTCCGGGACAGGGAACACAGATACGCAGTATTTT. It encodes CASSKSGTGNTDTQYF. The full variable domain, its missing parts supplied by reference TRBV28 and TRBJ2-3, is DVKVTQSSRYLVKRTGEKVFLECVQDMDHENMFWYRQDPGLGLRLIYFSYDVKMKEKGDIPEGYSVSREKKERFSLILESASTNQTSMYLCASSKSGTGNTDTQYFGPGTRLTVL.

The chain employs TRBV28 and TRBJ1-1; 9 positions agree with TRBD1. Per germline, CDR1 MDHEN and CDR2 SYDVKM. Trimming cost V 6 bases and J 5 bases; bases outside gene matches: 10. CDR3 length: 15 amino acids. The CDR3 DNA reads TGTGCCAGCAGAGGTATCCGGGACAGGGCGACTGAAGCTTTCTTT. Its translation is CASRGIRDRATEAFF.

This clone has a single count. This chain connects TRBV4-2 to TRBJ2-5; TRBD1 aligns across 12 bases. J was trimmed by 4 bases and V by 4 bases; bases with no gene match: 4. In germline, CDR1 is LGHNA, CDR2 YNFKEQ. The CDR3 runs 15 residues. The chain's CDR3 is CASSPGTGGTETQYF. The DNA of the CDR3 is TGTGCCAGCAGCCCAGGGACAGGGGGCACAGAGACCCAGTACTTC.

The chain is built from TRBV6-5 and TRBJ1-2; tentatively, D is TRBD1 (5 bases). The CDR3 is 13 amino acids. CDR1 MNHEY and CDR2 SVGAGI come from the germline V gene. V lost 6 bases and J lost 1, with 9 bases in between. The CDR3 spells CASRTELNYGYTF. CDR3 coding DNA: TGTGCCAGCAGGACAGAGCTTAACTATGGCTACACCTTC.

CDR3 protein: CASSVLRTGKMETQYF. The CDR3 bases are TGTGCCAGCAGCGTATTAAGGACAGGGAAAATGGAGACCCAGTACTTC. The genes are TRBV9 and TRBJ2-5; 8 bases agree with TRBD1. CDR1 and CDR2 (germline): SGDLS, YYNGEE. This CDR3 contains 16 residues. V shed 1 base and J 5 bases; nucleotides not matched to a gene: 10.

The chain links TRBV28 to TRBJ2-7; D is possibly TRBD2 (6 bases). The CDR3 spans 14 residues. CDR1 and CDR2 from the germline V gene are MDHEN and SYDVKM. Trimming cost V 3 bases and J 4 bases, with 13 bases left between them. The CDR3 reads CASSLVGLLYEQYF. In DNA, the CDR3 is TGTGCCAGCAGTTTGGTGGGACTCTTGTACGAGCAGTACTTC.